The T cell receptor beta chain under discussion was sequenced for a study of T cell repertoires in cytomegalovirus infection. Study details: Used in the study were CMV epitopes, some recently identified and HLA-C-restricted, others well-studied and HLA-B-restricted.

Comments on this clonotype: The antigen is undetermined.

Using its own MiXCR run on the reads, TCRdb lists one record per CDR3 protein. The sample yields around 750,000 distinct CDR3 sequences, about 33% seen once. Regarding the study as a whole: The ex vivo response was dominated by HLA-C-restricted CMV-specific TCR beta clonotypes.

The CDR3 extends over 13 amino acids. Germline V gene sequence: CDR1 SQVTM, CDR2 ANQGSEA. Trimming took off 2 bases at V and 3 bases at J, with 8 bases between the two ends. Sample: cultured CD8+ T cells from PBMCs, taken from culture after CMV antigen stimulation. This receptor was identified in a human donor in good health (CMV status not recorded). Some clones in this sample may be carry-over from other donors' samples. The genes are TRBV29-1 and TRBJ1-5; no clear D gene. The CDR3 nucleotides read TGCAGCGTTGAAACCGAGGACAATCAGCCCCAGCATTTT. Amino acids: CSVETEDNQPQHF. The whole variable domain, filled in from reference TRBV29-1 and TRBJ1-5, reads SAVISQKPSRDICQRGTSLTIQCQVDSQVTMMFWYRQQPGQSLTLIATANQGSEATYESGFVIDKFPISRPNLTFSTLTVSNMSPEDSSIYLCSVETEDNQPQHFGDGTRLSIL.